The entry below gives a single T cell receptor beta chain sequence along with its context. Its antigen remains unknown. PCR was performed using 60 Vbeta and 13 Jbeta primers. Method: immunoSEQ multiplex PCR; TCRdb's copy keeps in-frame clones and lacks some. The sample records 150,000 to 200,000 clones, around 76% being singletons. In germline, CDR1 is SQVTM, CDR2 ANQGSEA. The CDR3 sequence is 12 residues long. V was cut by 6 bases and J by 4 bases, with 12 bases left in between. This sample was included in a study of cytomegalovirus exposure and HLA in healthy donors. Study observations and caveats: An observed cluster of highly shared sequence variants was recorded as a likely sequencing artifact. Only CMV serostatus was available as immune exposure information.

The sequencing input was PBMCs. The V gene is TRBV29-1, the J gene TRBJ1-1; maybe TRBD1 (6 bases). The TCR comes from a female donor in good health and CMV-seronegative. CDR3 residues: CSVYNRVTEAFF. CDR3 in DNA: TGCAGCGTCTATAACAGGGTCACTGAAGCTTTCTTT.